This TCR beta chain was captured by sequencing in a study of a mutant IDH1 vaccine in newly diagnosed glioma. About the study: Most patients had radiochemotherapy with temozolomide before enrollment; others had one alone.

As regards this clone: The antigen is unknown.

The time point here: week 11, during vaccination. Alongside topical imiquimod, each dose of vaccine comprised 300 ug of mutant IDH1 20-mer peptide. The data were produced by immunoSEQ multiplex PCR, yet TCRdb's version contains in-frame clones alone and is incomplete. The sample comprises roughly 110,000 clones, around 90% of which are singletons, and roughly 0.62% rests with the top ten. Whole-study results and caveats: In 80% to 95% of patients, immune responses induced by the vaccine occurred.

The sample here was PBMCs, taken from a glioma patient whose treatment included an IDH1 peptide vaccine. The TCR was taken from a woman aged 45 to 65 with glioma.

The CDR3: CASRNTPSYEQYF. CDR3 coding DNA: TGTGCCAGCAGGAACACACCTTCCTACGAGCAGTACTTC. The chain employs TRBV2 and TRBJ2-7, with D unresolved. Germline V gene data show CDR1 as SNHLY and CDR2 as FYNNEI. Trimming removed 6 bases at V and 1 base at J, with 10 bases between. The CDR3 is 13 residues long.